This section outlines one T cell receptor beta chain sequence together with its context. Its antigen is still unknown. V lost 2 bases to trimming and J lost 1 base, with 3 bases between them. Germline loops: CDR1 KGHSH, CDR2 LQKENI. The CDR3 is made up of 12 amino acids. This entry belongs to a study of T cell responses to AZD1222 COVID-19 vaccine. Study-level results: Seropositive at baseline were only a handful of AZD1222 recipients.

Sequenced by immunoSEQ multiplex PCR; TCRdb stores in-frame clones only, minus some. Among over 100,000 clones, about 89% were seen once, and the ten largest hold about 4.5%. The genes are TRBV18 and TRBJ2-7; D is unclear. This TCR came from an adult who received the AZD1222 COVID-19 vaccine. The sample consisted of peripheral blood, taken 28 days after the second AZD1222 dose. CDR3 loop: CASSPASYEQYF. The CDR3 DNA sequence: TGTGCCAGCTCACCAGCATCCTACGAGCAGTACTTC.